This TCR beta chain was identified during a study of T cell responses to AZD1222 COVID-19 vaccine. Study-level points and caveats: Repertoire sampling was restricted to post-peak T cell response timepoints. Recipients of AZD1222 seropositive at baseline numbered only six or seven.

This clone ranks as medium-sized (0.01 to 0.1%). Its antigen is undetermined. The germline V gene encodes CDR1 LGHDT and CDR2 YNNKEL (reference sequence). The CDR3 is 17 amino acids. The J segment lost 2 bases and the V segment lost 4 bases, leaving 6 bases of the junction unmatched. Assay: immunoSEQ multiplex PCR; the TCRdb copy retains only in-frame clones and omits some. The sample includes roughly 130,000 clones, around 83% of them seen just once. The chain employs TRBV3-1 (or the pseudogene TRBV3-2) and TRBJ2-2; 11 bases line up with TRBD2. The receptor was isolated from an adult in good health. The sequences come from peripheral blood, collected on day 0 of AZD1222 vaccination. CDR3: CASSPGLAVLNTGELFF. The CDR3 coding sequence is TGTGCCAGCAGCCCGGGACTAGCGGTTCTAAACACCGGGGAGCTGTTTTTT.